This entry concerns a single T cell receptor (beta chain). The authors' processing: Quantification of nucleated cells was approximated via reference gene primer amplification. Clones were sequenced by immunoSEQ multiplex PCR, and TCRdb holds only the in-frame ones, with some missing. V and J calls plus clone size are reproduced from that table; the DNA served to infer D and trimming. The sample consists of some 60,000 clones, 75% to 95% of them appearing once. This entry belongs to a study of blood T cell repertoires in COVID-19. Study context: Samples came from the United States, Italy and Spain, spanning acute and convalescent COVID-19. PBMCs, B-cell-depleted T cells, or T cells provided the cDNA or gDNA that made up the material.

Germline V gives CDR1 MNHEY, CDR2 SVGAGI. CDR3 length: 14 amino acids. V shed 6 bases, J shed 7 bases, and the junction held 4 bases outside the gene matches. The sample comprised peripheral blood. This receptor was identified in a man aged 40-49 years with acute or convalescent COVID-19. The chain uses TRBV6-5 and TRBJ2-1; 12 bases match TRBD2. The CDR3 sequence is CASRRTSGMNEQFF. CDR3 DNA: TGTGCCAGCAGGAGGACTAGCGGGATGAATGAGCAGTTCTTC.